This passage covers 17 T cell receptor beta chains from one sample sequenced in a study of shared clonotypes between healthy human individuals. Method: immunoSEQ multiplex PCR; TCRdb's copy keeps in-frame clones and lacks some. The data show roughly 2,300,000 clones, around 93% seen once. Sample: naive CD4+ T cells from PBMCs. The sample's subset: CD45RA+ positively selected. These receptors were taken from a man between 18 and 35 years old in good health. Some clones in this sample may be carry-over from other donors' samples.

A remark on this clone: Germline and junction disagree at one end, which may indicate a read error. The chain links TRBV7-2 to TRBJ1-2, with TRBD1 matching 9 bases. Germline loops: CDR1 SGHTA, CDR2 FQGNSA. The CDR3 totals 17 residues. CDR3 amino acids: CASSFGRRRDRDPTRHF. The CDR3 DNA follows: TGTGCCAGCAGCTTCGGCCGCCGTAGGGACAGGGATCCCACCCGCCACTTC.

The genes are TRBV28 and TRBJ2-4, with a tentative D call TRBD2 (5 bases). Between the trimmed V and J ends, which lost 4 bases and 1 base, there was a span of 14 bases. The CDR3 is 16 amino acids. Germline lookup yields CDR1 MDHEN and CDR2 SYDVKM. DNA for the CDR3: TGTGCCAGCAGTTATTGGTCCCGCGGGGCCAAAAACATTCAGTACTTC. Residues: CASSYWSRGAKNIQYF.

This rearrangement joins TRBV7-3 to TRBJ1-2; D ambiguous. The CDR3 totals 13 residues. CDR1 is SGHTA, CDR2 FQGTGA, per germline. Trimming removed 1 base at V and 2 bases at J, with 5 bases between. This CDR3 reads CASSLNANYGYTF. The CDR3 coding sequence is TGTGCCAGCAGCTTAAACGCGAACTATGGCTACACCTTC.

The chain employs TRBV29-1 and TRBJ2-7; TRBD2 might be the D (6 bases). CDR1 is SQVTM and CDR2 is ANQGSEA in the germline V gene. V was shortened by 1 base and J by 6 bases, with 13 bases between the two germline ends. The CDR3 consists of 13 residues. CDR3 coding DNA: TGCAGCGTTGAAGGACTAGGTCGATCCGAGCAGTACTTC. Protein: CSVEGLGRSEQYF.

V is TRBV9 and J is TRBJ2-1; the D is unclear. The CDR3 has 13 residues. Looked up from germline, CDR1 is SGDLS and CDR2 is YYNGEE. V was pared by 1 base and J by 7 bases, with 9 bases between. DNA for the CDR3: TGTGCCAGCAGCGTAACTGTCGAAAATGAGCAGTTCTTC. Translating it yields CASSVTVENEQFF.

V is TRBV19 and J is TRBJ1-1; unclear D gene. The CDR3 loop spans 14 amino acids. Per germline, CDR1 LNHDA and CDR2 SQIVND (reference sequence). The germline V and J ends were trimmed by 1 base and 4 bases, with 10 bases remaining between them. CDR3 protein: CASSIARTVTEAFF. The CDR3 nucleotides are TGTGCCAGTAGTATAGCCAGGACGGTCACTGAAGCTTTCTTT.

The rearrangement uses TRBV7-2 and TRBJ2-1; maybe TRBD2 (6 bases). The CDR3 covers 19 residues. With 2 bases removed from V and 3 bases from J, the gap between germline ends came to 23 bases. Germline assignment: CDR1 SGHTA and CDR2 FQGNSA. The CDR3 DNA is TGTGCCAGCAGCTTACGGACGGGGGAGCGGGTCCGGTTCTACAATGAGCAGTTCTTC. This codes for CASSLRTGERVRFYNEQFF.

This rearrangement joins TRBV7-2 to TRBJ2-1; a weak D match, TRBD1 (6 bases). This CDR3 contains 16 residues. V was clipped by 1 base and J by 0 bases, with 10 bases between them. Per the germline V gene, CDR1 is SGHTA and CDR2 is FQGNSA. CDR3 coding DNA: TGTGCCAGCAGCTTAGGACAGGTCCTCTCCTACAATGAGCAGTTCTTC. Its translation is CASSLGQVLSYNEQFF.

The rearrangement links TRBV2 to TRBJ2-6; 11 bases fit TRBD2. The J segment lost 0 bases and the V segment lost 5 bases, leaving 12 bases of the junction unmatched. CDR1 is SNHLY, CDR2 FYNNEI, per germline. CDR3 size: 20 residues. CDR3 nucleotide sequence: TGTGCCAGCAGTCAGTTGACTAGCGGGACCTTCCTCTCTGGGGCCAACGTCCTGACTTTC. This gives the protein CASSQLTSGTFLSGANVLTF.

The chain recombines TRBV5-5 with TRBJ1-4; no clear D gene. The CDR3 loop spans 14 amino acids. V lost 3 bases and J 7 bases, leaving 13 bases between the germline ends. Germline V lookup: CDR1 SGHKS, CDR2 YYEKEE (reference sequence). Written as DNA, the CDR3 is TGTGCCAGCAGCTCCGGGAGTTTAGGTGAAAAACTGTTTTTT. This translates into CASSSGSLGEKLFF.

The rearrangement links TRBV5-4 to TRBJ2-5, with D possibly being TRBD2 (6 bases). This CDR3 contains 15 residues. V gave up 3 bases and J gave up 2 bases, with 14 bases separating them. Germline V CDR1 and CDR2: SGHNT, YYREEE (reference sequence). CDR3 loop: CASSSAGRRQETQYF. CDR3 DNA sequence: TGTGCCAGCAGCTCAGCGGGCCGGAGACAAGAGACCCAGTACTTC.

The chain joins TRBV28 to TRBJ2-3; 8 bases fit TRBD2. From germline, CDR1 is MDHEN and CDR2 SYDVKM. CDR3 length equals 17 residues. With V trimmed by 4 bases and J by 4 bases, 13 bases remained unmatched. For the CDR3, the DNA is TGTGCCAGCAGTTCCCCCCCCCGGGAGGGGAACCCAGATACGCAGTATTTT. Its protein product is CASSSPPREGNPDTQYF. Using reference TRBV28 and TRBJ2-3 for the parts outside the CDR3, the full variable domain is DVKVTQSSRYLVKRTGEKVFLECVQDMDHENMFWYRQDPGLGLRLIYFSYDVKMKEKGDIPEGYSVSREKKERFSLILESASTNQTSMYLCASSSPPREGNPDTQYFGPGTRLTVL.

The chain carries TRBV5-4 and TRBJ2-3; TRBD2 matches at 11 bases. The CDR3 sequence is 16 residues long. The J segment lost 4 bases and the V segment lost 4 bases, leaving 8 bases of the junction unmatched. Looked up from germline, CDR1 is SGHNT and CDR2 is YYREEE (reference sequence). The CDR3 DNA reads TGTGCCAGCAGCCCGGCCGGGACTAGCGGTCCAGATACGCAGTATTTT. Protein: CASSPAGTSGPDTQYF.

The chain combines TRBV6-5 with TRBJ1-2, with D maybe TRBD1 (5 bases). This CDR3 contains 14 residues. Germline assignment: CDR1 MNHEY and CDR2 SVGAGI. V was pared by 3 bases and J by 2 bases, with 10 bases between. CDR3 amino acids: CASSYLRENYGYTF. The CDR3 DNA reads as TGTGCCAGCAGTTATCTCAGGGAAAACTATGGCTACACCTTC.

This clone was seen only once. The chain recombines TRBV4-3 with TRBJ2-4, with 10 bases identical to TRBD2. The CDR3 consists of 21 residues. Germline CDR1 LGHNA, CDR2 YSLEER. Losses at the gene ends were 0 bases for V and 4 bases for J; bases not matched to a gene: 18. The CDR3 loop reads CASSQDSPTSGNWGEKNIQYF. CDR3 DNA sequence: TGCGCCAGCAGCCAAGATTCGCCTACTAGCGGGAATTGGGGGGAAAAAAACATTCAGTACTTC.

V is TRBV4-3 and J is TRBJ1-5, with 8 bases fitting TRBD1. There are 14 residues in the CDR3. Trimming took 0 bases from V and 6 from J; bases not matched to a gene: 1. Germline lookup yields CDR1 LGHNA and CDR2 YSLEER. CDR3: CASSQDTGGQPQHF. The CDR3 DNA is TGCGCCAGCAGCCAAGACACAGGGGGTCAGCCCCAGCATTTT.

As for this clone: Other DNA sequences in the same sample also yield this CDR3. V usage is TRBV29-1 and J usage is TRBJ2-1; D gene unclear. CDR3 size: 12 residues. With 4 bases removed from V and 5 bases from J, the gap between germline ends came to 9 bases. CDR1 and CDR2 (germline): SQVTM, ANQGSEA. CDR3 nucleotide sequence: TGCAGCGTTGGGAGAGGCGACAATGAGCAGTTCTTC. Its translation: CSVGRGDNEQFF.